The 5 T cell receptor beta chains listed next were all sequenced from one sample in a study of blood T cells in healthy people across ages. Alongside a J-beta primer mix, a sample-barcoded 5' primer served in a second PCR lasting roughly 7 to 11 cycles. TCRdb used MiXCR to reprocess the 5' RACE reads, holding one entry per CDR3 protein. The table includes some 700,000 distinct CDR3 sequences, more than 40% detected once. Sequencing was carried out using blood. All receptors come from a woman aged 55-69 years in good health.

This clonotype was detected only once. The rearrangement joins TRBV28 to TRBJ2-4; the D is unclear. The DNA end lines up better with TRBJ2-7; the J call may be wrong. The germline gives CDR1 MDHEN, CDR2 SYDVKM. The CDR3 is made up of 11 amino acids. The CDR3 spells CASLLRNEQYF. CDR3 coding DNA: TGTGCCAGCCTCCTCAGGAACGAGCAGTACTTC.

The V call is TRBV4-2, the J call TRBJ2-7, with 9 bases fitting TRBD2. After removal of 0 bases from V and 6 bases from J, the junction contained 9 bases not matched to a gene. CDR1 is LGHNA and CDR2 is YNFKEQ in the germline V gene. The length of the CDR3 is 16 residues. CDR3 nucleotides: TGTGCCAGCAGCCAAGAATACGGCGGGAGGGTCTCCGAGCAGTACTTC. Amino acid sequence: CASSQEYGGRVSEQYF.

This rearrangement joins TRBV21-1 to TRBJ1-5; the table's D call of TRBD1 was not tested on the DNA. TRBV21-1 is reported as a pseudogene. CDR3 length: 17 amino acids. The CDR3 loop reads CASSKVSFGTARQPQHF. CDR3 nucleotide sequence: TGTGCCAGCAGCAAAGTCTCCTTTGGGACCGCTCGACAGCCCCAGCATTTT.

The chain couples TRBV24-1 to TRBJ1-2; possibly TRBD1 for D (5 bases). The ends were cut back, 8 bases at V and 7 bases at J, with 7 bases in the middle. This CDR3 is 10 amino acids long. Germline CDR1 reads KGHDR; CDR2 reads SFDVKD. DNA of the CDR3: TGTGCCACCACGGGGGGTGGCTACACCTTC. This gives the protein CATTGGGYTF.

The rearrangement joins TRBV27 to TRBJ1-2; D ambiguous. Per germline, CDR1 MNHEY and CDR2 SMNVEV (reference sequence). CDR3 size: 13 residues. Trimming took 2 bases from V and 6 from J, leaving 10 bases between them. The DNA for the CDR3 is TGTGCCAGCAGTTTACAGCCGGGCCATGGCTACACCTTC. Amino acids: CASSLQPGHGYTF.